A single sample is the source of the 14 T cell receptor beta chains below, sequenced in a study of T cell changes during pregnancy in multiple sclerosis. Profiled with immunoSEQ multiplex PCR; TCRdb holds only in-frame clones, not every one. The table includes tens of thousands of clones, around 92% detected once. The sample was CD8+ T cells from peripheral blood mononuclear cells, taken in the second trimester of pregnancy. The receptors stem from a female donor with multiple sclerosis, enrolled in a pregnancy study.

CDR3: CASSIHRDGNQPQHF. In nucleotides, the CDR3 is TGTGCCAGTAGTATCCACAGGGACGGCAATCAGCCCCAGCATTTT. The rearrangement joins TRBV19 to TRBJ1-5; tentative D call: TRBD1 (6 bases). Germline V gives CDR1 LNHDA, CDR2 SQIVND (reference sequence). V lost 3 bases and J 2 bases, leaving 11 bases between the germline ends. This CDR3 spans 15 amino acids.

CDR3 nucleotide sequence: TGTGCCAGCAGCCTGACAGGGGTTCCGGAGACCCAGTACTTC. Its protein is CASSLTGVPETQYF. This chain links TRBV11-3 with TRBJ2-5; 8 nucleotides line up with TRBD1. The CDR3 contains 14 residues. CDR1 is SGHNT and CDR2 is YENEEA in the germline V gene. The V segment lost 5 bases and the J segment 5 bases; nucleotides outside the gene matches: 7.

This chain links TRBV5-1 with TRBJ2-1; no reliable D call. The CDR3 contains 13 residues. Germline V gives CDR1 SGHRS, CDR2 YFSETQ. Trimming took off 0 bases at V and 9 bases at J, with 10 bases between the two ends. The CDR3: CASSLGVAVEQFF. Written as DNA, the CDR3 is TGCGCCAGCAGCTTGGGAGTAGCTGTTGAGCAGTTCTTC.

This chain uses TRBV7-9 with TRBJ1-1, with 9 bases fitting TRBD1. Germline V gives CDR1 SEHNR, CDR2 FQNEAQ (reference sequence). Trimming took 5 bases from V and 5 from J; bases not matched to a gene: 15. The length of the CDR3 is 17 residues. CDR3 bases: TGTGCCAGCAGCCCAAACCGGGACAGGGTAGTAGTTACTGAAGCTTTCTTT. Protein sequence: CASSPNRDRVVVTEAFF.

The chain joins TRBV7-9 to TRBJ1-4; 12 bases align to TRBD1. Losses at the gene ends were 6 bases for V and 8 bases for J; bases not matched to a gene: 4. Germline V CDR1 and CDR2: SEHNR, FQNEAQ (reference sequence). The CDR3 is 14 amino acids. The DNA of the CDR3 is TGTGCCAGCAGGAAGGGACAGGGGGCGGAAAAACTGTTTTTT. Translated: CASRKGQGAEKLFF.

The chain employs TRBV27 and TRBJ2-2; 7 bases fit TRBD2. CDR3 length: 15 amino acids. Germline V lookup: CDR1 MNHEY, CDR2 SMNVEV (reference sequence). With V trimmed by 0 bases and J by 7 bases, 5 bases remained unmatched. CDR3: CASSLSLGGVGELFF. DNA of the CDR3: TGTGCCAGCAGTTTATCGTTGGGGGGGGTCGGGGAGCTGTTTTTT.

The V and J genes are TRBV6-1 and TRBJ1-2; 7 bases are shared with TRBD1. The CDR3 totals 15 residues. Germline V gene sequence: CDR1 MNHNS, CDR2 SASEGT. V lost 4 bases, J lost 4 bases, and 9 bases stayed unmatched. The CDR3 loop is CASSGNRGFSYGYTF. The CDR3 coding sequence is TGTGCCAGCAGTGGGAACAGGGGTTTTAGCTATGGCTACACCTTC.

The CDR3: CASSLRLAYSTDTQYF. The CDR3 DNA follows: TGTGCCAGCAGCTTACGGCTAGCCTATAGCACAGATACGCAGTATTTT. The chain combines TRBV13 with TRBJ2-3; D possibly corresponds to TRBD2 (5 bases). The CDR3 has 16 residues. The V gene's germline CDR1 is PRHDT and CDR2 FYEKMQ (reference sequence). V lost 2 bases, J lost 0 bases, and 12 bases lay in between.

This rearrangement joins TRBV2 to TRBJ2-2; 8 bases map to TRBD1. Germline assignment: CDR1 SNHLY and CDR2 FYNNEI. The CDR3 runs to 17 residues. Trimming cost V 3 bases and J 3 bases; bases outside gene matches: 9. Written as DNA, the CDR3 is TGTGCCAGCAGTGAGGCAGGGGGCGCATTTTACACCGGGGAGCTGTTTTTT. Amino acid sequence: CASSEAGGAFYTGELFF. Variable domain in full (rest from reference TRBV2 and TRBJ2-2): EPEVTQTPSHQVTQMGQEVILRCVPISNHLYFYWYRQILGQKVEFLVSFYNNEISEKSEIFDDQFSVERPDGSNFTLKIRSTKLEDSAMYFCASSEAGGAFYTGELFFGEGSRLTVL.

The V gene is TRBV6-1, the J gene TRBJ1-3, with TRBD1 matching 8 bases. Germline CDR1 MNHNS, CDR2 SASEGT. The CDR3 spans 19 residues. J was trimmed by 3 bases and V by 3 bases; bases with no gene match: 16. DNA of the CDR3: TGTGCCAGCAGTGAGACCCCGTTTTACAGGGGGTCGGATGGAAACACCATATATTTT. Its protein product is CASSETPFYRGSDGNTIYF.

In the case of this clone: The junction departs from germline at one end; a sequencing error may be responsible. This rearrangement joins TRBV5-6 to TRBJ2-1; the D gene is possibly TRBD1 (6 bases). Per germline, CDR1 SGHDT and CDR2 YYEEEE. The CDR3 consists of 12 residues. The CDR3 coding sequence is TGTGCCAGCAGCTCGTATTCGGGACAAAGGATCTTC. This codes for CASSSYSGQRIF.

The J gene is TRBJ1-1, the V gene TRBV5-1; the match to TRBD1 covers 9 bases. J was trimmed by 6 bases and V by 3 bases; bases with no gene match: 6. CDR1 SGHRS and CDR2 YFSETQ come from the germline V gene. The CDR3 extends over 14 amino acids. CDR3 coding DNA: TGCGCCAGCAGCTCGGACAGGGGTTGGGCTGAAGCTTTCTTT. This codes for CASSSDRGWAEAFF.

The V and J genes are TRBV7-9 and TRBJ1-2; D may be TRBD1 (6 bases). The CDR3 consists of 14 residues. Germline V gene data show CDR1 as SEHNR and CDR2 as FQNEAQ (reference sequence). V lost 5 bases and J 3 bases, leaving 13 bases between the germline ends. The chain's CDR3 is CASSPGTLDYGYTF. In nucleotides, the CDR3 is TGTGCCAGCAGCCCTGGGACACTAGACTATGGCTACACCTTC.

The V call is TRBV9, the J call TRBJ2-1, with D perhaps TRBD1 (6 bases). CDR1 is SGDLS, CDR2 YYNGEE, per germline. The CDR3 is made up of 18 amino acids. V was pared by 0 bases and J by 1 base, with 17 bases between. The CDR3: CASSVVRGTPSSYNEQFF. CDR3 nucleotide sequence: TGTGCCAGCAGCGTAGTACGAGGGACACCCTCATCCTACAATGAGCAGTTCTTC.